This T cell receptor beta chain originates from a study of cytomegalovirus exposure and HLA in healthy donors (dated by TCRdb to 2016 to 2017). In the study overall: An earlier analysis of a few hundred of the donors reported under 300 Gb of sequence data and 90 million to 120 million unique TCR beta sequences obtained from about 200 million T cells. Donor age, sex, ethnicity and CMV serostatus were compiled alongside the repertoire data. Every discovery cohort repertoire had been produced on one sequencing platform. Besides the first cohort of approximately 710 subjects, a separate validation cohort made up of over 100 different subjects was used. HLA typing included class I and class II loci at four-digit resolution. A later analysis re-analyzed previously published TCR beta repertoires from about 600 donors and added high-resolution HLA genotyping to study TCR occurrence patterns. An early release covering just under 650 HLA-typed donors comprised about 300 gigabases of sequencing data and tens of millions of unique TCR sequences. Several DR-DQ haplotypes were handled as single units for association and clustering because linkage in the cohort was strong. On average, about 200,000 unique TCR beta nucleotide sequences were sequenced per donor among about 400 genotyped donors of the cohort, with 15% to 20% of those sequences being non-productive. Rather than drawing on any new phenotypic data, the later analysis identified candidate immune exposures from TCR beta sequences and the way those sequences occurred across donors. The study aimed to test whether cataloging public T cell receptors could reveal signatures of past pathogen exposure. Using immunosequencing, the study profiled T cell repertoires from about 650 subjects and related those repertoires to cytomegalovirus serostatus. In a later genetic analysis, genome-wide SNP genotypes for about 55% of the 666 donors were used, and that subset was treated as a discovery cohort. Of the approximately 370 genotyped donors, 75% to 85% were placed in the genetic ancestry cluster associated with self-reported Caucasian donors. The study combined high-throughput TCR immunosequencing, statistical association of individual TCRs with disease status, and machine learning to predict cytomegalovirus infection status. An earlier analysis of around 580 of the donors used high-throughput TCR beta sequencing to judge whether each TCR beta V gene segment behaved as functional or pseudogenic. Typing coverage varied by locus: about 629-640 donors for A, B, C, DRB1 and DQB1; roughly 520 for DQA1; approximately 610 for DPA1; roughly 450 for DPB1.

The CDR3 spans 15 residues, from the cysteine through the phenylalanine. The entry retains the CDR3 DNA only, 45 bases that are in frame from base 1. CDR1 and CDR2 were assigned from the germline V gene as LGHNA and YSLEER. V loses 4 bases of germline sequence and J loses 4 bases, and the interval between the two ends is 13 bases. The full study reports these points: A later analysis reported that several top co-occurrence clusters appeared linked to parvovirus B19, influenza, CMV and Epstein-Barr virus. V-gene and J-gene trimming of TCR beta chains was associated with a missense DCLRE1C variant in a later genetic analysis, and the association was replicated in an independent cohort. In a later analysis, the rate of TCR association differed among HLA loci, with DRB1 alleles having the most associated TCRs and HLA-C alleles having the fewest. Linkage disequilibrium might explain the correlated functional status among segregating V segments, but an unknown experimental factor could not be excluded. A few of the identified cytomegalovirus-associated TCR beta chains were confirmed in vitro to be specific for cytomegalovirus antigens. Most TCR sequences were observed very rarely across donors, whereas some public TCRs were present in many individuals. The authors suggested that the approach could potentially be generalized to other disease states and immunological phenotypes. The 87-base-pair reads could not distinguish some IMGT-functional V segments, including TRBV6-2 and TRBV6-3, so those segments were excluded. Immune exposure information for the cohort was limited to CMV serostatus. Compared with equally common non-associated chains, HLA-associated TCR beta chains in a later analysis were more clonally expanded and had lower generation probabilities. In an earlier analysis of 450 to 750 of the donors, most TCR beta V segments appeared in productive rearrangements about 87% or about 30% of the time, broadly matching IMGT annotations. Specific HLA alleles were associated with 15,000 to 20,000 TCR beta sequences at a false discovery rate of 0.05 in a later analysis. Strong co-occurrence of HLA alleles, especially DR and DQ, made assigning TCR associations to individual alleles difficult. A group of highly shared sequence variants was considered likely to be a technical artifact of the sequencing pipeline. Because counts were too low, more than 15 rarely observed V segments, including chromosome 9 orphons, were left out of the earlier analysis of 500 to 650 of the donors. Because HLA typing was unavailable for some donors at each locus, only the typed subset was used in association tests. Only TCR beta chains were sequenced in this cohort, and the absence of alpha or paired-chain data limited detectable features. Roughly uniform sequencing depth across donors was assumed in presence/absence analyses, although this assumption may not hold. According to a later genetic analysis, donors in an Asian-associated ancestry cluster had fewer N-insertions in productive TCRs than the approximately 650-donor mean. A further reported finding was that TCR beta sequences accurately predicted the HLA-A and HLA-B alleles for most subjects in the first cohort. The classifier was reported to diagnose cytomegalovirus status with high specificity and sensitivity in both the original and validation cohorts. A later analysis found that most CMV-associated TCR beta chains appeared HLA-restricted, with HLA associations seemingly driven largely by CMV exposure. In the study, about 150 TCR beta chains were listed as associated with cytomegalovirus.

With respect to this clone: Its target antigen remains unknown. Base qualities are not provided; no much larger clone lies one nucleotide away.

To prepare the library, the immunoSEQ multiplex PCR assay was applied. The multiplex PCR relied on a mix of 60 forward primers for TCR Vbeta segments and 13 reverse primers for TCR Jbeta segments. The CDR3 region of rearranged TCR beta genes was amplified from genomic DNA with a multiplex PCR assay. Amplified TCR beta libraries were sequenced as 87-base-pair reads on the Illumina HiSeq System. The paper's data handling went like this. In a later analysis, 80 million or so unique TCR beta chains were counted across the 650 to 700 repertoires, and approximately 11 million of these chains were shared by at least two donors. Raw reads were error-corrected and collapsed into unique sequences by a nearest-neighbor algorithm in which closely related sequences were merged to remove PCR and sequencing errors. Alignment of CDR3 sequences to IMGT reference sequences was used to assign V, D and J gene segments. For a sequence to be retained, a match of at least six nucleotides was required to both a V gene segment and a J gene segment. Rearrangements were classified as productive when the CDR3 lacked stop codons and remained in frame with V and J, and all other rearrangements were classified as non-productive. CDR3 was defined by IMGT convention, running from the second conserved V-encoded cysteine to the conserved J-encoded phenylalanine. In an earlier analysis of 500 to 650 of the donors, sequences lacking an unambiguous match to a single V gene segment were excluded. In an earlier analysis of 587 of the donors, a V segment was called functional when productive rearrangements were above 56.7%, and segregating when the standard deviation between donors exceeded 5%. A statistical classification framework was developed to diagnose cytomegalovirus status using the catalog of TCR beta chain sequences. In a later analysis, V and J genes were assigned by comparing TCR nucleotide sequences against IMGT/GENE-DB human TR gene sequences. A later analysis assigned CDR3 sequences and most-parsimonious VDJ recombination scenarios with the TCRdist pipeline. A later analysis defined each TCR beta chain by its CDR3 amino acid sequence plus V-gene family, and excluded reads lacking a unique V-gene family. To address suspected cross-contamination and a sequencing artifact, a later analysis removed roughly 640 highly shared, low-generation-probability nucleotide sequences. For each public chain, a later analysis derived a clonal expansion index from normalized ranks of inferred template counts within each repertoire. A later analysis computed generation probabilities with a VDJ recombination model fitted to out-of-frame rearrangements, and checked the results against IGoR. In a later analysis, hypergeometric tests were used to score TCR-TCR, TCR-HLA and TCR-CMV co-occurrence, with a repertoire-size bias correction applied to TCR pairs. False discovery rates were estimated in a later analysis by permuting HLA or CMV assignments 20 times. A later analysis grouped co-occurring TCRs with DBSCAN, adding TCRdist sequence similarity when clustering within HLA-allele-positive subsets. For co-occurrence clustering, repertoires with fewer than 30,000 or more than 120,000 public chains were excluded, along with five repertoires with anomalous nucleotide sharing. This immuneACCESS table, as held by TCRdb, lists in-frame sequences with V and J called but not all clones. Of the missing ones, under half trace to an unresolved V gene in checked studies; the others have no known cause. The V and J calls and clone size were taken over from that table, and D and trimming were inferred from the DNA. This sample has around 67,000 clones in its table, and 55% to 80% of those were observed once. The ten largest account for approximately 3% of the sample.

The cohort was made up of around 720 healthy bone marrow donors. At the time of sampling, all cohort members were nominally healthy, though unrecorded immune exposures were likely present. The donor was CMV seronegative and belonged to the group of several hundred seronegative cohort members. Every donor gave a peripheral blood sample, and the peripheral blood mononuclear cells from that sample were used for TCR beta sequencing. The Qiagen DNeasy Blood Extraction Kit was used to extract genomic DNA from the blood cell samples. Input material: PBMCs. The TCR comes from a woman aged 50 to 60 in good health and CMV-seronegative. The chain links TRBV4-3 with TRBJ2-2; 5 matching bases give a weak D call of TRBD2. The nucleotide sequence is TGCGCCAGCAGCCTAACCGGGAACCCCACCGGGGAGCTGTTTTTT. It codes for CASSLTGNPTGELFF.